This TCR beta chain was documented in a study of control samples from healthy donors and cancer patients. The CDR3 spans 14 residues. V was clipped by 5 bases and J by 2 bases; unmatched bases: 4. The V gene's germline CDR1 is SGHRS and CDR2 YFSETQ. Here immunoSEQ multiplex PCR was the method, and the copy in TCRdb shows in-frame clones only, minus some. The sample has approximately 100,000 clones; around nine tenths are singletons. The chain employs TRBV5-1 and TRBJ2-7; 10 positions match TRBD1. Source material: blood. This TCR was recovered from a man aged 25 to 40 in good health. Here the CDR3 DNA reads TGCGCCAGCAGTGGGACAGGGGCTCCCTACGAGCAGTACTTC. It is translated as CASSGTGAPYEQYF. Drawing the rest from reference TRBV5-1 and TRBJ2-7, the complete variable domain is KAGVTQTPRYLIKTRGQQVTLSCSPISGHRSVSWYQQTPGQGLQFLFEYFSETQRNKGNFPGRFSGRQFSNSRSEMNVSTLELGDSALYLCASSGTGAPYEQYFGPGTRLTVT.